The present entry profiles one T cell receptor beta chain with its context. Its antigen is currently unknown. The data derive from a study of OX40 agonist ivuxolimab in advanced cancers. Study findings and constraints: Antigens targeted by the expanded peripheral T cells were not determined. Low normalized clonal expansion also occurred in some nonresponding patients.

The CDR3 length is 16 residues. CDR1 is MGHDK and CDR2 is SYGVNS in the germline V gene. J gave up 6 bases and V 3 bases, and 10 bases lay outside the gene matches. Only in-frame clones appear in the TCRdb table, and some are missing; sequencing was by immunoSEQ multiplex PCR. This table holds about 78,000 clones, over 75% found once. With baseline, cycle 4 day 1, and cycle 7 day 1 as timepoints, blood was sampled. This chain connects TRBV25-1 to TRBJ2-3, with 9 nucleotides matching TRBD1. Source: CD4+ or CD8+ T cells sorted from blood, taken in a trial of the OX40 agonist ivuxolimab. This TCR was recovered from an adult with an advanced solid tumor such as melanoma, head and neck, liver or kidney cancer. CDR3 protein: CASSDNGQGSLDTQYF. The CDR3 nucleotides are TGTGCCAGCAGTGATAATGGACAGGGGAGTTTGGATACGCAGTATTTT.